A single sample is the source of the 13 T cell receptor beta chains below, sequenced in a study of blood T cell repertoires in COVID-19. Assay used: immunoSEQ multiplex PCR; TCRdb lists only in-frame clones, some missing. The sample has more than 65,000 clones, 84% seen once. Sequenced sample: peripheral blood. The receptors stem from a human donor in a cohort sampled during active COVID-19.

CDR3 loop: CASSLTANNYGYTF. Written as DNA, the CDR3 is TGCGCCAGCAGCTTGACAGCTAATAACTATGGCTACACCTTC. J is TRBJ1-2 and V is TRBV5-1; the D is unclear. CDR1 and CDR2 (germline): SGHRS, YFSETQ. V lost 1 base to trimming and J lost 1 base, with 8 bases between them. This CDR3 region has 14 residues.

The gene calls are TRBV19 and TRBJ2-5; 15 bases line up with TRBD2. Germline V gene data show CDR1 as LNHDA and CDR2 as SQIVND (reference sequence). CDR3 length: 18 residues. The trim removed 3 bases at V and 5 bases at J, leaving 10 bases unmatched. Here the CDR3 reads CASSIPGLAGGSGETQYF. The DNA for the CDR3 is TGTGCCAGTAGTATCCCCGGACTAGCGGGAGGGTCCGGGGAGACCCAGTACTTC.

The chain has TRBV5-1 and TRBJ2-7; TRBD1 agrees at 8 bases. CDR1 SGHRS and CDR2 YFSETQ come from the germline V gene. The CDR3 loop spans 18 amino acids. V was clipped by 4 bases and J by 3 bases; unmatched bases: 18. CDR3 nucleotides: TGCGCCAGCAGCCCCCGCCCAATACGGCAGGGGGCGGGCTACGAGCAGTACTTC. Protein sequence: CASSPRPIRQGAGYEQYF.

The V gene is TRBV11-2, the J gene TRBJ1-1, with a weak D call TRBD1 (5 bases). The CDR3 runs 13 residues. Trimming cost V 5 bases and J 6 bases, with 13 bases left between them. Germline V CDR1 and CDR2: SGHAT, FQNNGV. The CDR3 coding sequence is TGTGCCAGCAGCCCTGCCCGGGGGGCTGAAGCTTTCTTT. Its protein is CASSPARGAEAFF.

The chain has TRBV19 and TRBJ2-7; the match to TRBD2 covers 7 bases. Germline CDR1 LNHDA, CDR2 SQIVND (reference sequence). The CDR3 length is 14 residues. V was clipped by 5 bases and J by 3 bases; unmatched bases: 7. CDR3: CASSGRVAGYEQYF. CDR3 bases: TGTGCCAGTAGTGGAAGGGTAGCGGGCTACGAGCAGTACTTC.

This chain links TRBV7-8 with TRBJ1-3; D not certain. Germline V lookup: CDR1 SGHVS, CDR2 FQNEAQ. The CDR3 runs to 16 residues. V was pared by 4 bases and J by 2 bases, with 15 bases between. The CDR3 here is CASSSGPLRAGNTIYF. In DNA, the CDR3 is TGTGCCAGCAGCTCCGGTCCCCTCCGCGCTGGAAACACCATATATTTT. Full variable domain (remainder filled in from reference TRBV7-8 and TRBJ1-3): GAGVSQSPRYKVAKRGQDVALRCDPISGHVSLFWYQQALGQGPEFLTYFQNEAQLDKSGLPSDRFFAERPEGSVSTLKIQRTQQEDSAVYLCASSSGPLRAGNTIYFGEGSWLTVV.

J is TRBJ1-2 and V is TRBV10-3, with 9 bases fitting TRBD1. The junction had 2 bases not matched to a gene; V was cut back by 3 bases and J by 3 bases. The length of the CDR3 is 14 residues. Germline V gene data show CDR1 as ENHRY and CDR2 as SYGVKD. This chain's CDR3 is CAISDRDRDYGYTF. The CDR3 bases are TGTGCCATCAGTGATCGGGACAGGGACTATGGCTACACCTTC.

This clone was recorded only once. J is TRBJ1-5 and V is TRBV15, with D possibly TRBD1 on 5 matching bases. The V end lost 11 bases, the J end lost 1 base, and 15 bases lay between the germline ends. Germline loops: CDR1 LNHNV, CDR2 YYDKDF (reference sequence). The CDR3 loop spans 14 amino acids. The CDR3 here is CAATTRESNQPQHF. The CDR3 DNA reads TGTGCCGCAACAACCAGGGAAAGCAATCAGCCCCAGCATTTT.

The chain has TRBV20-1 and TRBJ2-7; possibly TRBD2 for D (5 bases). The CDR3 loop spans 13 amino acids. V lost 3 bases and J 6 bases, leaving 15 bases between the germline ends. Germline V gene sequence: CDR1 DFQATT, CDR2 SNEGSKA (reference sequence). The CDR3 loop reads CSASAPPRAEQYF. CDR3 nucleotides: TGCAGTGCTAGTGCGCCGCCGAGGGCCGAGCAGTACTTC.

The chain employs TRBV11-2 and TRBJ2-5; TRBD2 matches at 9 bases. Germline values: CDR1 SGHAT, CDR2 FQNNGV. Trimming removed 1 base from V and 0 bases from J; junction bases left unmatched: 3. The CDR3 has 16 amino acids. This CDR3 is CASSLGGRGYQETQYF. The DNA for the CDR3 is TGTGCCAGCAGCTTAGGCGGGAGGGGCTACCAAGAGACCCAGTACTTC. The complete variable domain, with remaining parts taken from reference TRBV11-2 and TRBJ2-5, reads EAGVAQSPRYKIIEKRQSVAFWCNPISGHATLYWYQQILGQGPKLLIQFQNNGVVDDSQLPKDRFSAERLKGVDSTLKIQPAKLEDSAVYLCASSLGGRGYQETQYFGPGTRLLVL.

This clone turned up a few times. The J gene is TRBJ2-7, the V gene TRBV11-2, with no clear D. This CDR3 has 13 amino acids. V lost 1 base to trimming and J lost 5 bases, with 9 bases between them. Germline assignment: CDR1 SGHAT and CDR2 FQNNGV. The CDR3 DNA sequence: TGTGCCAGCAGCTTAGTCAGGTCGCACGAGCAGTACTTC. This encodes CASSLVRSHEQYF.

The rearrangement links TRBV30 to TRBJ2-7, with D tentatively TRBD1 (6 bases). The CDR3 has 12 amino acids. Germline V CDR1 and CDR2: GTSNPN, SVGIG (reference sequence). Trimming took 3 bases from V and 7 from J, leaving 13 bases between them. DNA of the CDR3: TGTGCCTGGAGCCAGGGGCTTCGGGAGCAGTACTTC. Translated: CAWSQGLREQYF.

The rearrangement joins TRBV18 to TRBJ2-5; D perhaps matches TRBD2 (5 bases). From germline, CDR1 is KGHSH and CDR2 LQKENI. The CDR3 is 12 amino acids. V was clipped by 5 bases and J by 5 bases, with 9 bases between them. The CDR3 nucleotides read TGTGCCAGCTCAACTAGTAGGGAGACCCAGTACTTC. Translation: CASSTSRETQYF.